These 32 T cell receptor beta chains were all obtained from the same sample, sequenced in a study of cytotoxic CD8 clonotypes in ibrutinib-treated CLL. TCRdb's copy holds only in-frame clones and misses some; the assay was immunoSEQ multiplex PCR. Counted here are about 140,000 clones, 85% to 95% occurring once; the ten biggest clones make up 11%. The specimen comprised PBMCs, sampled after 12 months of ibrutinib treatment. All receptors derive from a human donor with chronic lymphocytic leukemia.

The CDR3 sequence is CSVERASGELTDTQYF. The CDR3 DNA reads TGCAGCGTTGAACGGGCTAGCGGGGAGTTGACAGATACGCAGTATTTT. The chain links TRBV29-1 to TRBJ2-3, with TRBD2 matching over 9 bases. CDR1 SQVTM and CDR2 ANQGSEA come from the germline V gene. The CDR3 has 16 residues. Unmatched junction bases numbered 9, after V lost 2 bases and J lost 3 bases.

This clone is a singleton in its sample. This sequence joins TRBV7-9 and TRBJ2-1, with D possibly being TRBD1 (6 bases). CDR3 size: 15 residues. Germline V CDR1 and CDR2: SEHNR, FQNEAQ (reference sequence). V lost 5 bases to trimming and J lost 6 bases, with 17 bases between them. The chain's CDR3 is CASSHTGSWGNEQFF. Written as DNA, the CDR3 is TGTGCCAGCAGCCACACAGGGAGTTGGGGCAATGAGCAGTTCTTC.

The chain employs TRBV4-3 and TRBJ2-5; TRBD2 aligns across 12 bases. The trim removed 1 base at V and 2 bases at J, leaving 2 bases unmatched. Germline CDR1 is LGHNA and CDR2 is YSLEER. This CDR3 spans 16 amino acids. The CDR3 bases are TGCGCCAGCAGCCAAGGTGGACTAGCGGGACAAGAGACCCAGTACTTC. Translation gives CASSQGGLAGQETQYF.

Concerning this clone itself: The junction shows a germline mismatch at one end, possibly a read error. The V and J genes are TRBV28 and TRBJ1-4; 7 bases are a match to TRBD1. The germline V gene has CDR1 MDHEN and CDR2 SYDVKM. The CDR3 is 14 amino acids. The CDR3 DNA sequence: TGTGCCATAAAAACGACAGGGACTACTGAAAAACTGTTTTTT. It is translated as CAIKTTGTTEKLFF.

Here the CDR3 DNA reads TGCAGCGGCGGGACGGTATCCTACGAGCAGTACTTC. As protein: CSGGTVSYEQYF. The chain has TRBV29-1 and TRBJ2-7; possible D gene TRBD2, 6 bases. V shed 7 bases and J shed 1 base, with 11 bases lying between them. Germline V gene sequence: CDR1 SQVTM, CDR2 ANQGSEA. The CDR3 extends over 12 amino acids.

This chain links TRBV27 with TRBJ2-7, with D possibly being TRBD2 (6 bases). Trimming removed 4 bases from V and 3 bases from J, with 19 bases in between. The CDR3 runs 16 residues. Germline lookup yields CDR1 MNHEY and CDR2 SMNVEV (reference sequence). The CDR3 sequence is CASSSQRLIADYEQYF. The CDR3 DNA is TGTGCCAGCAGTTCACAAAGACTAATAGCGGACTACGAGCAGTACTTC.

V is TRBV7-8 and J is TRBJ1-5, with D unclear. The CDR3 is made up of 15 amino acids. Trimming removed 1 base from V and 0 bases from J, with 7 bases in between. Germline lookup yields CDR1 SGHVS and CDR2 FQNEAQ. The CDR3: CASSLGLGSNQPQHF. CDR3 DNA sequence: TGTGCCAGCAGCTTAGGGTTGGGTAGCAATCAGCCCCAGCATTTT. The whole variable domain, filled in from reference TRBV7-8 and TRBJ1-5, reads GAGVSQSPRYKVAKRGQDVALRCDPISGHVSLFWYQQALGQGPEFLTYFQNEAQLDKSGLPSDRFFAERPEGSVSTLKIQRTQQEDSAVYLCASSLGLGSNQPQHFGDGTRLSIL.

The chain links TRBV9 to TRBJ2-5; D uncertain. Trimming stripped 0 bases from V and 5 bases from J, with 14 bases between. The CDR3 consists of 15 residues. Germline V gene data show CDR1 as SGDLS and CDR2 as YYNGEE. CDR3 coding DNA: TGTGCCAGCAGCGTAGGGCAGGTCGTTCAGGAGACCCAGTACTTC. This translates into CASSVGQVVQETQYF. Based on the CDR3 plus reference TRBV9 and TRBJ2-5, the full variable domain is DSGVTQTPKHLITATGQRVTLRCSPRSGDLSVYWYQQSLDQGLQFLIQYYNGEERAKGNILERFSAQQFPDLHSELNLSSLELGDSALYFCASSVGQVVQETQYFGPGTRLLVL.

The chain has TRBV4-3 and TRBJ1-5; weak D call: TRBD1 (5 bases). CDR3 length: 15 residues. V gave up 0 bases and J gave up 4 bases, with 10 bases separating them. Per germline, CDR1 LGHNA and CDR2 YSLEER. The CDR3 spells CASSQEMGVNQPQHF. In DNA, the CDR3 is TGCGCCAGCAGCCAAGAAATGGGGGTTAATCAGCCCCAGCATTTT.

The J gene is TRBJ2-1, the V gene TRBV4-1; D is uncertain. The CDR3 spans 13 residues. Germline assignment: CDR1 MGHRA and CDR2 YSYEKL. V was shortened by 1 base and J by 7 bases, with 8 bases between the two germline ends. For the CDR3, the DNA is TGCGCCAGCAGCCAAGGCCTCCCAAATGAGCAGTTCTTC. This translates into CASSQGLPNEQFF.

V gene TRBV5-1 combines with J gene TRBJ2-3; D is unclear. With 0 bases removed from V and 4 bases from J, the gap between germline ends came to 12 bases. CDR1 and CDR2 (germline): SGHRS, YFSETQ. The CDR3 extends over 15 amino acids. This chain's CDR3 is CASSLAVATSDTQYF. As DNA, the CDR3 is TGCGCCAGCAGCTTGGCCGTGGCAACCTCAGATACGCAGTATTTT.

CDR3 DNA sequence: TGTGCCAGCTCACCTTCCGGGACAGGGCCCGGCGAGCAGTACTTC. This translates into CASSPSGTGPGEQYF. This chain links TRBV18 with TRBJ2-7, with 9 bases that match TRBD1. Germline V gives CDR1 KGHSH, CDR2 LQKENI. This CDR3 is 15 amino acids long. V shed 3 bases and J 6 bases; nucleotides not matched to a gene: 9. The full variable domain, with the rest looked up from reference TRBV18 and TRBJ2-7, is NAGVMQNPRHLVRRRGQEARLRCSPMKGHSHVYWYRQLPEEGLKFMVYLQKENIIDESGMPKERFSAEFPKEGPSILRIQQVVRGDSAAYFCASSPSGTGPGEQYFGPGTRLTVT.

The chain recombines TRBV25-1 with TRBJ2-3; TRBD2 might be the D (5 bases). The CDR3 consists of 17 residues. V was clipped by 4 bases and J by 2 bases, with 19 bases between them. In germline, CDR1 is MGHDK, CDR2 SYGVNS. In DNA form, the CDR3 reads TGTGCCAGCAGTGCCTCCCGGGCCTCCGGGGTCACAGATACGCAGTATTTT. Amino acids: CASSASRASGVTDTQYF.

This chain joins TRBV28 and TRBJ2-7, with D possibly being TRBD1 (6 bases). The germline CDR1 and CDR2 sequences are MDHEN and SYDVKM. With 1 base removed from V and 2 bases from J, the gap between germline ends came to 9 bases. The CDR3 is 14 residues long. The chain's CDR3 is CASSLYRETYEQYF. The CDR3 DNA follows: TGTGCCAGCAGTTTATACAGGGAAACCTACGAGCAGTACTTC.

V usage is TRBV29-1 and J usage is TRBJ2-1; tentatively, D is TRBD2 (5 bases). Germline V gives CDR1 SQVTM, CDR2 ANQGSEA. The V end lost 6 bases, the J end lost 2 bases, and 17 bases lay between the germline ends. The CDR3 consists of 15 residues. This CDR3 reads CSVNGGGDPYNEQFF. Written as DNA, the CDR3 is TGCAGCGTAAATGGAGGCGGAGACCCCTACAATGAGCAGTTCTTC.

The chain combines TRBV28 with TRBJ2-7; the match to TRBD1 covers 10 bases. This CDR3 has 15 residues. V was pared by 4 bases and J by 2 bases, with 5 bases of the junction left unmatched. CDR1 and CDR2 from the germline V gene are MDHEN and SYDVKM. Written as DNA, the CDR3 is TGTGCCAGCAGTTCGACCGGGACAGGGGCCTACGAGCAGTACTTC. Translating it yields CASSSTGTGAYEQYF.

Turning to this clone: This sequence may be a read error, since a much larger clone differs from it by one base. Other DNA sequences in this sample translate to the same CDR3. The chain is built from TRBV15 and TRBJ1-2; possible D gene TRBD1, 6 bases. V lost 0 bases, J lost 4 bases, and 12 bases lay in between. The CDR3 totals 15 residues. CDR1 is LNHNV, CDR2 YYDKDF, per germline (reference sequence). This chain's CDR3 is CATSRDTQGSYGYTF. The CDR3 nucleotides are TGTGCCACCAGCAGAGATACCCAGGGGAGCTATGGCTACACCTTC.

For the CDR3, the DNA is TGTGCCATCAGTGAGTGGTGGTCCACTCCAAACTACGAGCAGTACTTC. This sequence encodes CAISEWWSTPNYEQYF. The J gene is TRBJ2-7, the V gene TRBV10-3; D ambiguous. V gave up 1 base and J gave up 3 bases, with 16 bases separating them. Germline CDR1 reads ENHRY; CDR2 reads SYGVKD. There are 16 residues in the CDR3.

This chain uses TRBV14 with TRBJ2-3, with 10 positions matching TRBD2. CDR3 size: 15 residues. The germline gives CDR1 SGHDN, CDR2 FVKESK. Trimming removed 4 bases from V and 5 bases from J; junction bases left unmatched: 6. The CDR3 DNA reads as TGTGCCAGCAGCCCTCAAGCGGGAGGGAAAGATACGCAGTATTTT. This gives the protein CASSPQAGGKDTQYF.

The rearrangement links TRBV28 to TRBJ1-1; D not resolved. This CDR3 is 12 amino acids long. Looked up from germline, CDR1 is MDHEN and CDR2 is SYDVKM. V lost 6 bases, J lost 3 bases, and 8 bases lay in between. The CDR3 region is CASSVGYTEAFF. The CDR3 nucleotides are TGTGCCAGCAGCGTCGGATACACTGAAGCTTTCTTT.

J is TRBJ1-3 and V is TRBV19; D not certain. Trimming cost V 3 bases and J 1 base, with 16 bases left between them. The CDR3 is made up of 17 amino acids. CDR1 and CDR2 (germline): LNHDA, SQIVND (reference sequence). CDR3 protein: CASSMGTTRHSGNTIYF. The CDR3 DNA sequence: TGTGCCAGTAGTATGGGCACGACACGCCATTCTGGAAACACCATATATTTT.

Only one count was recorded for this clone. This sequence joins TRBV9 and TRBJ2-3; 7 nucleotides agree with TRBD1. Germline V gives CDR1 SGDLS, CDR2 YYNGEE. V gave up 4 bases and J gave up 0 bases; unmatched junction bases: 8. This CDR3 comprises 16 residues. CDR3 sequence reads: CASSTGTDISTDTQYF. CDR3 nucleotides: TGTGCCAGCAGCACCGGGACAGATATAAGCACAGATACGCAGTATTTT.

The chain has TRBV18 and TRBJ2-7; D gene unclear. Trimming removed 1 base from V and 0 bases from J, with 10 bases in between. The CDR3 loop spans 15 amino acids. Germline values: CDR1 KGHSH, CDR2 LQKENI. CDR3 loop: CASSPLPDSSYEQYF. CDR3 DNA sequence: TGTGCCAGCTCACCACTCCCGGATAGCTCCTACGAGCAGTACTTC.

The rearrangement links TRBV19 to TRBJ2-1, with D perhaps TRBD2 (5 bases). This CDR3 contains 13 residues. In germline, CDR1 is LNHDA, CDR2 SQIVND (reference sequence). V was trimmed by 0 bases and J by 6 bases, leaving 6 bases between them. CDR3 loop: CASSIEAANEQFF. As DNA, the CDR3 is TGTGCCAGTAGTATAGAAGCGGCCAATGAGCAGTTCTTC.

The CDR3 protein is CASSPGLALDEQYF. CDR3 coding DNA: TGCGCCAGCAGCCCGGGACTAGCTCTCGACGAGCAGTACTTC. J is TRBJ2-7 and V is TRBV4-1, with 9 nucleotides matching TRBD2. V shed 4 bases and J 5 bases; nucleotides not matched to a gene: 6. The germline gives CDR1 MGHRA, CDR2 YSYEKL. There are 14 residues in the CDR3.

Only one count was recorded for this clone. The chain links TRBV4-2 to TRBJ2-3; TRBD2 is a possible D gene (6 bases). Germline V gene data show CDR1 as LGHNA and CDR2 as YNFKEQ. CDR3 length: 16 residues. The V end was cut by 0 bases, the J end by 3 bases, with 13 bases between. The CDR3 DNA is TGTGCCAGCAGCCAAGAGGAGGGAGTTCGGACAGATACGCAGTATTTT. Its protein product is CASSQEEGVRTDTQYF.

The chain recombines TRBV27 with TRBJ1-1; D is unclear. The CDR3 runs 13 residues. V lost 4 bases and J 3 bases, leaving 9 bases between the germline ends. CDR1 is MNHEY, CDR2 SMNVEV, per germline (reference sequence). In DNA, the CDR3 is TGTGCCAGCAGTTCGGACCCTTACACTGAAGCTTTCTTT. It specifies CASSSDPYTEAFF.

The rearrangement joins TRBV7-3 to TRBJ1-1, with D unresolved. This CDR3 comprises 14 residues. CDR1 and CDR2 (germline): SGHTA, FQGTGA. The ends were cut back, 1 base at V and 0 bases at J, with 6 bases in the middle. Written as DNA, the CDR3 is TGTGCCAGCAGCTTAATAGGAGTGAACACTGAAGCTTTCTTT. It yields the protein CASSLIGVNTEAFF.

The V gene is TRBV29-1, the J gene TRBJ1-4, with TRBD1 as a possible D gene (5 bases). CDR1 and CDR2 (germline): SQVTM, ANQGSEA. The CDR3 sequence is 13 residues long. Between the trimmed V and J ends, which lost 5 bases and 8 bases, there was a span of 15 bases. CDR3 loop: CSVRGVGDEKLFF. The CDR3 DNA reads TGCAGCGTTAGGGGAGTGGGTGACGAAAAACTGTTTTTT.

About this clone itself: Other DNA variants within this sample encode the same CDR3. V usage is TRBV5-6 and J usage is TRBJ1-2; D call uncertain. With 0 bases removed from V and 5 bases from J, the gap between germline ends came to 5 bases. This CDR3 is 12 amino acids long. Germline loops: CDR1 SGHDT, CDR2 YYEEEE. This CDR3 is CASSLETYGYTF. The CDR3 bases are TGTGCCAGCAGCTTGGAGACATATGGCTACACCTTC.

The J gene is TRBJ2-1, the V gene TRBV10-3; TRBD2 aligns across 7 bases. Germline-derived CDR1 and CDR2 are ENHRY and SYGVKD. The CDR3 consists of 14 residues. The trim removed 6 bases at V and 0 bases at J, leaving 2 bases unmatched. The CDR3 DNA reads TGTGCCATCAGGCGGGAGAGCTCCTACAATGAGCAGTTCTTC. Amino acids: CAIRRESSYNEQFF.

The rearrangement uses TRBV6-6 and TRBJ1-1; D perhaps matches TRBD1 (5 bases). The CDR3 has 12 amino acids. Germline assignment: CDR1 MNHNY and CDR2 SVGAGI (reference sequence). Between the trimmed V and J ends, which lost 5 bases and 6 bases, there was a span of 10 bases. CDR3 DNA: TGTGCCAGCAGTGAGGGACCCCCTGAAGCTTTCTTT. This gives the protein CASSEGPPEAFF.